Presented here are 18 T cell receptor beta chains from one specimen sequenced in a study of blood T cell repertoires in COVID-19. Assay: immunoSEQ multiplex PCR; the TCRdb copy retains only in-frame clones and omits some. The table includes over 150,000 clones, roughly 79% detected once. Sample: peripheral blood. These receptors came from a woman of 80 years or more with COVID-19, enrolled during active disease.

The chain employs TRBV7-2 and TRBJ1-1, with no clear D. The CDR3 loop spans 14 amino acids. The V end lost 5 bases, the J end lost 0 bases, and 10 bases lay between the germline ends. Germline CDR1 is SGHTA and CDR2 is FQGNSA. In DNA form, the CDR3 reads TGTGCCAGCAGCCCTGCGGGTTTGAACACTGAAGCTTTCTTT. It yields the protein CASSPAGLNTEAFF.

The rearrangement links TRBV7-2 to TRBJ1-4, with 9 bases that match TRBD1. This CDR3 region has 14 residues. Unmatched junction bases numbered 7, after V lost 5 bases and J lost 9 bases. The germline gives CDR1 SGHTA, CDR2 FQGNSA. The CDR3 nucleotides are TGTGCCAGCAGCCCCACGGGACAGGGCAAAAAACTGTTTTTT. It codes for CASSPTGQGKKLFF.

This clone was found a few times. Other nucleotide sequences from this sample produce the same CDR3. The J gene is TRBJ1-1, the V gene TRBV7-6; TRBD1 might be the D (6 bases). There are 14 residues in the CDR3. Trimming pared 5 bases from V and 0 bases from J, leaving 10 bases between. CDR1 is SGHVS and CDR2 is FNYEAQ in the germline V gene. CDR3 region: CASSPTGLNTEAFF. CDR3 bases: TGTGCCAGCAGCCCCACAGGGTTGAACACTGAAGCTTTCTTT.

This chain joins TRBV29-1 and TRBJ2-2; D gene uncertain. Germline V gene lookup returns CDR1 SQVTM and CDR2 ANQGSEA. CDR3 length: 13 residues. Deletions cut 5 bases from V and 4 bases from J, with 11 bases between. The CDR3 loop is CSVSSPATGELFF. The CDR3 bases are TGCAGCGTTTCAAGCCCCGCCACCGGGGAGCTGTTTTTT.

This clone was detected only once. The chain recombines TRBV7-9 with TRBJ2-7; TRBD2 matches at 10 bases. The CDR3 is 14 residues long. V was pared by 5 bases and J by 3 bases, with 4 bases of the junction left unmatched. Germline CDR1 reads SEHNR; CDR2 reads FQNEAQ (reference sequence). CDR3: CASSGKREGYEQYF. CDR3 nucleotides: TGTGCCAGCAGCGGAAAGCGGGAGGGCTACGAGCAGTACTTC.

The J gene is TRBJ1-2, the V gene TRBV2; maybe TRBD1 (6 bases). There are 16 residues in the CDR3. The germline gives CDR1 SNHLY, CDR2 FYNNEI. Trimming left V 0 bases short and J 6 bases short, with 17 bases between. For the CDR3, the DNA is TGTGCCAGCAGTGAAGCTCTCAGGGGCGGTATAAATGGCTACACCTTC. The encoded protein is CASSEALRGGINGYTF.

The V gene is TRBV2, the J gene TRBJ1-4; TRBD1 aligns across 9 bases. V lost 8 bases and J lost 5; bases outside the gene matches: 3. This CDR3 comprises 13 residues. CDR1 is SNHLY and CDR2 is FYNNEI in the germline V gene. CDR3 DNA sequence: TGTGCCAGCCTTGACAGGGGGAATGAAAAACTGTTTTTT. Its translation: CASLDRGNEKLFF.

The V call is TRBV2, the J call TRBJ2-6, with D tentatively TRBD1 (6 bases). Germline V gene lookup returns CDR1 SNHLY and CDR2 FYNNEI. Trimming removed 8 bases at V and 2 bases at J, with 22 bases between. The CDR3 runs 18 residues. CDR3 nucleotide sequence: TGTGCCAGCCCAACGGGGCCCACAGGGTCCCCTGGGGCCAACGTCCTGACTTTC. Protein: CASPTGPTGSPGANVLTF.

A few counts support this clone. The chain recombines TRBV11-2 with TRBJ1-1; 11 positions match TRBD1. CDR1 is SGHAT, CDR2 FQNNGV, per germline. The trim removed 4 bases at V and 4 bases at J, leaving 5 bases unmatched. The CDR3 spans 15 residues. In nucleotides, the CDR3 is TGTGCCAGCAGCTGGACAGGGGGCATAGCCACTGAAGCTTTCTTT. Amino acids: CASSWTGGIATEAFF.

The V gene is TRBV19, the J gene TRBJ1-1; 9 nucleotides match TRBD1. This CDR3 comprises 16 residues. Trimming removed 5 bases from V and 1 base from J; junction bases left unmatched: 8. CDR1 and CDR2 (germline): LNHDA, SQIVND (reference sequence). The CDR3 region has the DNA TGTGCCAGTAGTGCCGGACAGGGGAGGGGGAACACTGAAGCTTTCTTT. This encodes CASSAGQGRGNTEAFF. The full variable domain, with the rest looked up from reference TRBV19 and TRBJ1-1, is DGGITQSPKYLFRKEGQNVTLSCEQNLNHDAMYWYRQDPGQGLRLIYYSQIVNDFQKGDIAEGYSVSREKKESFPLTVTSAQKNPTAFYLCASSAGQGRGNTEAFFGQGTRLTVV.

The V and J genes are TRBV15 and TRBJ1-2, with 7 bases fitting TRBD1. The CDR3 is 14 amino acids. Germline-derived CDR1 and CDR2 are LNHNV and YYDKDF (reference sequence). J lost 1 base, V lost 5 bases, and 4 bases had no gene match. The CDR3 protein is CATSGHRGNYGYTF. The CDR3 DNA reads as TGTGCCACCAGCGGCCACAGGGGTAACTATGGCTACACCTTC. The full variable domain, completed using reference TRBV15 and TRBJ1-2, is DAMVIQNPRYQVTQFGKPVTLSCSQTLNHNVMYWYQQKSSQAPKLLFHYYDKDFNNEADTPDNFQSRRPNTSFCFLDIRSPGLGDTAMYLCATSGHRGNYGYTFGSGTRLTVV.

The chain links TRBV4-1 to TRBJ2-1, with a tentative D call TRBD1 (7 bases). The CDR3 extends over 16 amino acids. CDR1 MGHRA and CDR2 YSYEKL come from the germline V gene. The V end lost 0 bases, the J end lost 6 bases, and 15 bases lay between the germline ends. CDR3 DNA sequence: TGCGCCAGCAGCCAAGAAGCGACAGGGACTCGCAATGAGCAGTTCTTC. Amino acids: CASSQEATGTRNEQFF.

The chain has TRBV27 and TRBJ2-3, with 7 bases matching TRBD2. Germline assignment: CDR1 MNHEY and CDR2 SMNVEV (reference sequence). V was clipped by 2 bases and J by 0 bases; unmatched bases: 5. The CDR3 extends over 16 amino acids. Written as DNA, the CDR3 is TGTGCCAGCAGTTTAAGGGCGGGAGTAAGCACAGATACGCAGTATTTT. This encodes CASSLRAGVSTDTQYF.

The rearrangement links TRBV11-2 to TRBJ1-1; D gene unclear. Trimming removed 5 bases from V and 1 base from J, with 11 bases in between. Germline CDR1 is SGHAT and CDR2 is FQNNGV. The CDR3 contains 14 residues. CDR3 sequence: CASSVGPGNTEAFF. CDR3 nucleotides: TGTGCCAGCAGCGTCGGTCCGGGGAACACTGAAGCTTTCTTT.

The chain uses TRBV7-8 and TRBJ2-1, with TRBD2 matching 12 bases. The germline gives CDR1 SGHVS, CDR2 FQNEAQ. The V and J ends lost 6 bases and 2 bases, in that order; junction bases with no gene match: 8. The CDR3 length is 17 residues. The DNA for the CDR3 is TGTGCCAGCAGTCTGACTAGCGGGGGTCTAGCCTACAATGAGCAGTTCTTC. Protein product: CASSLTSGGLAYNEQFF. Supplemented by reference TRBV7-8 and TRBJ2-1, the full variable domain reads GAGVSQSPRYKVAKRGQDVALRCDPISGHVSLFWYQQALGQGPEFLTYFQNEAQLDKSGLPSDRFFAERPEGSVSTLKIQRTQQEDSAVYLCASSLTSGGLAYNEQFFGPGTRLTVL.

In this sample, this clone turned up a few times. The J gene is TRBJ1-2, the V gene TRBV2; 7 bases are a match to TRBD1. The ends lost 6 bases at V and 12 bases at J; junction bases unmatched: 7. The CDR3 spans 11 residues. Germline loops: CDR1 SNHLY, CDR2 FYNNEI. The CDR3 here is CASSQIGGNTF. CDR3 nucleotides: TGTGCCAGCAGCCAGATAGGGGGCAACACCTTC.

V and J are TRBV9 and TRBJ2-5, with 7 bases aligning to TRBD2. The V segment lost 0 bases and the J segment 5 bases; nucleotides outside the gene matches: 10. The CDR3 is made up of 16 amino acids. In germline, CDR1 is SGDLS, CDR2 YYNGEE. DNA of the CDR3: TGTGCCAGCAGCGTAGGGCCAGCGGGGAGGTCGGAGACCCAGTACTTC. Its translation is CASSVGPAGRSETQYF.

This clone was counted once. The chain uses TRBV28 and TRBJ1-2, with D hard to call. This CDR3 has 11 amino acids. CDR1 and CDR2 (germline): MDHEN, SYDVKM. The V gene lost 3 bases and the J gene lost 4 bases, with 3 bases spanning the gap. CDR3 nucleotides: TGTGCCAGCAGTTTTCGCTATGGCTACACCTTC. The encoded protein is CASSFRYGYTF.